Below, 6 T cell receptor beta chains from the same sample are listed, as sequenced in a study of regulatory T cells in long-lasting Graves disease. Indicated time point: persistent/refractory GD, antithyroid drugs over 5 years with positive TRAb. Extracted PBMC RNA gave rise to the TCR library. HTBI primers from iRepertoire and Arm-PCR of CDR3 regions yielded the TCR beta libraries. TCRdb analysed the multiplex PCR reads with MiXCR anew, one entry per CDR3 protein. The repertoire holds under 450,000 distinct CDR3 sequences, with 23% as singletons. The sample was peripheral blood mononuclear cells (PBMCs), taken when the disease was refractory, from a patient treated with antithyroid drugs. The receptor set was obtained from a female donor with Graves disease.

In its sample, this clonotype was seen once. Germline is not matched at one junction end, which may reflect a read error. CDR3 DNA: TGTACCAGTAGTATTGCTACCTCCAGCAATCAGCCCCAGCATTTT. It translates to CTSSIATSSNQPQHF. V gene TRBV19 combines with J gene TRBJ1-5; D not resolved. From germline, CDR1 is LNHDA and CDR2 SQIVND (reference sequence). The CDR3 loop spans 15 amino acids.

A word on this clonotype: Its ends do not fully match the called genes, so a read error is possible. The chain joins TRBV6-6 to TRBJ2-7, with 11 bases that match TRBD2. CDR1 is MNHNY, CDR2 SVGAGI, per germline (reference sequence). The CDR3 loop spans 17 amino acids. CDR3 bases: TGTGCCAGCAGTGACTCTTTCTCGAATAGCGGGAGGGACGAGCAGTACTTC. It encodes CASSDSFSNSGRDEQYF.

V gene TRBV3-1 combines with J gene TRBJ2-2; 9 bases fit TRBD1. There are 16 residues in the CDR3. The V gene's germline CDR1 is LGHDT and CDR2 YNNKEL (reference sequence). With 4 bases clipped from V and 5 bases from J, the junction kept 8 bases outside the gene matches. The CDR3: CASSLRTGGRTGELFF. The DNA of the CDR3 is TGTGCCAGCAGCCTACGAACAGGGGGCAGGACCGGGGAGCTGTTTTTT.

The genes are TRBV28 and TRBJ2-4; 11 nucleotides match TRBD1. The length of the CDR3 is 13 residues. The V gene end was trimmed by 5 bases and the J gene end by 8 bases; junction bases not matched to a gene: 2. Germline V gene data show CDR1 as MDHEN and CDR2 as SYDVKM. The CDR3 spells CASSTDRGHIQYF. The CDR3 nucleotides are TGTGCCAGCAGTACGGACAGGGGGCACATTCAGTACTTC.

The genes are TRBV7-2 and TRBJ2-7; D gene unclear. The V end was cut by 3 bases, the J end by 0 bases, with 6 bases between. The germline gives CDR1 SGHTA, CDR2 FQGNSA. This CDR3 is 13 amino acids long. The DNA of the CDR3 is TGTGCCAGCAGCTTTACCGCCTCCTACGAGCAGTACTTC. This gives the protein CASSFTASYEQYF.

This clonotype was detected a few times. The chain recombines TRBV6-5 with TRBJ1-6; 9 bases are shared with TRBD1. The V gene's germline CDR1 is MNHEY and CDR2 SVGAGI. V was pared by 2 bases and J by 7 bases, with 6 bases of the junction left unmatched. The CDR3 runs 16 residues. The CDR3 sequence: CASSYPGTGTNSPLHF. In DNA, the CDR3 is TGTGCCAGCAGTTACCCAGGGACAGGGACGAATTCACCCCTCCACTTT.